The T cell receptor beta chain under discussion was sequenced for a study of T cell changes during pregnancy in multiple sclerosis. The method was immunoSEQ multiplex PCR; TCRdb's version includes in-frame clones alone and lacks a portion of them. The sample consists of roughly 79,000 clones, about nine tenths of them appearing once. Germline V gene data show CDR1 as LGHNA and CDR2 as YNFKEQ. This CDR3 spans 17 amino acids. J gave up 11 bases and V 1 base, and 12 bases lay outside the gene matches. Sequencing was performed on CD4+ T cells from peripheral blood mononuclear cells, taken before pregnancy. The chain joins TRBV4-2 to TRBJ1-5; 12 bases agree with TRBD1. The sequence came from a female donor with multiple sclerosis, enrolled in a pregnancy study. The CDR3 reads CASSQAWDRGPQRAQHF. CDR3 in DNA: TGTGCCAGCAGCCAAGCTTGGGACAGGGGGCCGCAGAGGGCCCAGCATTTT.